This T cell receptor (beta chain) derives from a study of somatic reversion in DOCK8 deficiency (dated by TCRdb to about 2020). At the level of the whole study: T cell receptor beta repertoires were compared among DOCK8-deficient patients, DOCK8-revertant patients and healthy volunteers. The ways in which somatic reversion of pathogenic DOCK8 variants alters lymphocyte differentiation and function in DOCK8 deficiency were investigated. The DOCK8-deficient patients included in the study had been previously reported. Broad study findings and their caveats: The source material for each sample, whole blood versus PBMCs, was not specified per sample in the methods.

Healthy control blood was obtained from volunteer donors provided by blood services in Australia and France. Genomic DNA for TCR repertoire analysis was extracted from whole blood samples or from PBMCs. About this clonotype itself: Its antigen specificity is not known. One base away there is no much larger clone; base qualities are not given.

V is pared back by 4 bases and J by 2 bases, with 9 bases lying between the germline termini. Inclusive of the bounding cysteine and phenylalanine, the CDR3 is 13 residues long. Of the read, only the CDR3 DNA is kept; its 39 bases are in frame from base 1. CDR1 and CDR2 (LNHDA, SQIVND) derive from the germline V gene (reference sequence). Library generation was performed with multiplex PCR. TRB libraries were generated by one-step amplicon PCR from around 99 ng genomic DNA using EuroClonality-NGS primers. Sequencing of the TRB amplicons was carried out on Illumina MiSeq instruments using 2 x 250 bp version 2 chemistry. Under the source paper's analysis protocol: IMGT/HighV-QUEST was the tool used for both primary TRB sequence analysis and V(D)J annotation. Repertoire diversity and composition were evaluated with VDJtools after nonfunctional clones were removed and downsampling was applied for comparisons between samples. TCRdb applied fastp at Q25 and MiXCR to the public reads, then kept only in-frame beta chains. Rows are combined by CDR3 protein, so each entry shows the most common genes and DNA. The V and J calls, along with clone size, are taken from TCRdb and not from the paper's own processing. Present in this sample are 4,000 to 5,000 distinct CDR3 sequences, under 30% of which were seen just once. The ten top clones hold around 9.1% of the sample.

The TCR sequence derives from a human donor in good health. Sequenced input: peripheral blood. The chain employs TRBV19 and TRBJ2-7; no D gene is confidently identified. The DNA sequence follows: TGTGCCAGTAGTACCATGGAAGCCTACGAGCAGTACTTC. Translated, it reads CASSTMEAYEQYF. Supplemented by the reference TRBV19 and TRBJ2-7 proteins around the CDR3, the complete variable domain is DGGITQSPKYLFRKEGQNVTLSCEQNLNHDAMYWYRQDPGQGLRLIYYSQIVNDFQKGDIAEGYSVSREKKESFPLTVTSAQKNPTAFYLCASSTMEAYEQYFGPGTRLTVT.